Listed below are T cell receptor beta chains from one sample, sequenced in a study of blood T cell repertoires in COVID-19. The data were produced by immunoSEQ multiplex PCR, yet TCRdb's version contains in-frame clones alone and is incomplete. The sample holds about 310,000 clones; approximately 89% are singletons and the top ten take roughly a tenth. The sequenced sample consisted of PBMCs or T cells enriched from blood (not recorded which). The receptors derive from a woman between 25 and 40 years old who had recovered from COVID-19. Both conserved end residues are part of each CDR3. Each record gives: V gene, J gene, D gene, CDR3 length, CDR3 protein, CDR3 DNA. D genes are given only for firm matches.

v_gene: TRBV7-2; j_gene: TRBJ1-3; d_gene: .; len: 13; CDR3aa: CASSSTVINTIYF; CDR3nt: TGTGCCAGCAGCTCGACAGTTATAAACACCATATATTTT
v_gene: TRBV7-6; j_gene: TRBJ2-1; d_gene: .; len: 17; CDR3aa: CASSLVGMGAARDEQFF; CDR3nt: TGTGCCAGCAGCTTAGTCGGAATGGGTGCGGCGAGGGATGAGCAGTTCTTC
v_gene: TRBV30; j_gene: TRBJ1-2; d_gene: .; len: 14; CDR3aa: CAWSVQFSNYGYTF; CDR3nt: TGTGCCTGGAGTGTACAGTTCTCTAACTATGGCTACACCTTC
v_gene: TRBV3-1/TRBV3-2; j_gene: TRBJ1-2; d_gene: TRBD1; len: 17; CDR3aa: CASSPRDRGSPNYGYTF; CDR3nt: TGTGCCAGCAGCCCCAGGGACAGGGGTAGTCCTAACTATGGCTACACCTTC
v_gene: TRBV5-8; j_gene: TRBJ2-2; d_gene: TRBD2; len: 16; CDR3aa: CASSLGLAGYTGELFF; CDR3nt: TGTGCCAGCAGCTTGGGGCTAGCGGGGTACACCGGGGAGCTGTTTTTT
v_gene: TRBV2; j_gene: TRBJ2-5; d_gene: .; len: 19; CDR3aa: CASSEARHFQIRYQETQYF; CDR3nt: TGTGCCAGCAGTGAAGCGCGGCACTTCCAGATCCGGTACCAAGAGACCCAGTACTTC
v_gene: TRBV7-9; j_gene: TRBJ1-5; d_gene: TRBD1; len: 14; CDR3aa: CASSPGGGNQPQHF; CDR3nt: TGTGCCAGCAGTCCAGGGGGTGGGAATCAGCCCCAGCATTTT
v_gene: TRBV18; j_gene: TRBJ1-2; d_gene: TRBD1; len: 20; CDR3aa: CASSRQGEPWRVDGLQGYTF; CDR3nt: TGTGCCAGCTCACGACAGGGGGAACCGTGGAGGGTGGATGGATTGCAAGGCTACACCTTC
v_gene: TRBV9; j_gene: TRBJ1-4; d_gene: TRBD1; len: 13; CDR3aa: CASSADRAEKLFF; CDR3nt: TGTGCCAGCAGCGCGGACAGGGCTGAAAAACTGTTTTTT
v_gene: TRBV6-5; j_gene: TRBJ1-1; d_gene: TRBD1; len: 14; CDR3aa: CASRDSRDSFEAFF; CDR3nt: TGTGCCAGCAGGGACTCCCGGGACAGCTTTGAAGCTTTCTTT
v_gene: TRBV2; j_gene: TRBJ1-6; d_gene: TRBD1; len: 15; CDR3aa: CASRGQGLSHSPLHF; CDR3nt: TGTGCCAGCAGGGGACAGGGTCTGTCGCATTCACCCCTCCACTTT